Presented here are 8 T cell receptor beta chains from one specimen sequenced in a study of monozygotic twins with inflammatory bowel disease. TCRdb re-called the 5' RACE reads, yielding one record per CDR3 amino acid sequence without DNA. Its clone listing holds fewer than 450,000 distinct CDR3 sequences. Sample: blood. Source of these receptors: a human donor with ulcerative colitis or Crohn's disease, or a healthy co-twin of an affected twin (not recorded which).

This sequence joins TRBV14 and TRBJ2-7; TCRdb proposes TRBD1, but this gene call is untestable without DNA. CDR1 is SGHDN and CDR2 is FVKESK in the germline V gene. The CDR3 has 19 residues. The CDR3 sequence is CASSHPSSSTGALRYEQYF.

CDR3: CASSGAGGPTEQFF. The chain recombines TRBV6-1 with TRBJ2-1; the TCRdb D gene call, TRBD1, has no DNA to confirm it. This CDR3 is built from 14 residues. CDR1 is MNHNS, CDR2 SASEGT, per germline.

The CDR3 region is CATSRSRLEETQYF. This chain connects TRBV15 to TRBJ2-5. This CDR3 is 14 amino acids long. CDR1 is LNHNV and CDR2 is YYDKDF in the germline V gene (reference sequence).

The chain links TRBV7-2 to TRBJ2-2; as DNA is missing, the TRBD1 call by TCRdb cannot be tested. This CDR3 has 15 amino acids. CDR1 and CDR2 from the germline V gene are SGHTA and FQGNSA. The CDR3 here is CASSLSVGDPGELFF.

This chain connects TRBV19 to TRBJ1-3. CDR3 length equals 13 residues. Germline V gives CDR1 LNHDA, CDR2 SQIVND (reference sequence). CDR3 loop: CATKTYSGNTIYF.

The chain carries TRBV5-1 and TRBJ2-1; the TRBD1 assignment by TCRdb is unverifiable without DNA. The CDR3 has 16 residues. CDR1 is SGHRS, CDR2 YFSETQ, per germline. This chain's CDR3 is CASSSQTGVTYNEQFF. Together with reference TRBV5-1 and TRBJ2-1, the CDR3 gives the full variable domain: KAGVTQTPRYLIKTRGQQVTLSCSPISGHRSVSWYQQTPGQGLQFLFEYFSETQRNKGNFPGRFSGRQFSNSRSEMNVSTLELGDSALYLCASSSQTGVTYNEQFFGPGTRLTVL.

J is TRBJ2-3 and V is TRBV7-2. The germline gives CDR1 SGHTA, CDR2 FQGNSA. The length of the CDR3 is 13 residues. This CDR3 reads CASSSYDPDTQYF.

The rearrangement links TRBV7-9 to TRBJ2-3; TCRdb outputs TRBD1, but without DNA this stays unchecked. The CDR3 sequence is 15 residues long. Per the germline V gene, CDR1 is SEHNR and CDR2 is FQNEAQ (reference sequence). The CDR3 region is CASRQQGGSTDTQYF.